These 17 T cell receptor beta chains were sequenced from one sample in a study of blood T cell repertoires in COVID-19. Only in-frame clones appear in the TCRdb table, and some are missing; sequencing was by immunoSEQ multiplex PCR. The data contain about 480,000 clones, approximately 88% of them singletons. The specimen sequenced was peripheral blood. All receptors derive from a woman aged 50 to 65 with COVID-19, enrolled during active disease.

The gene calls are TRBV6-1 and TRBJ1-4; no clear D gene. The CDR3 extends over 13 amino acids. The germline gives CDR1 MNHNS, CDR2 SASEGT. V was trimmed by 2 bases and J by 10 bases, leaving 11 bases between them. The CDR3 nucleotides read TGTGCCAGCAGTGAACAGGAAGTGGTAAAACTGTTTTTT. This sequence encodes CASSEQEVVKLFF.

The V call is TRBV10-1, the J call TRBJ1-1; D not resolved. This CDR3 is 12 amino acids long. Germline lookup yields CDR1 WNHNN and CDR2 SYGVQD (reference sequence). Trimming took 4 bases from V and 5 from J, leaving 8 bases between them. CDR3 DNA: TGCGCCAGCAGTGGTGGGAGAACTGAAGCTTTCTTT. It translates to CASSGGRTEAFF.

This chain uses TRBV5-1 with TRBJ1-2, with a possible D match to TRBD1 (5 bases). Trimming took 2 bases from V and 1 from J, leaving 9 bases between them. The germline V gene encodes CDR1 SGHRS and CDR2 YFSETQ. The CDR3 length is 14 residues. CDR3 loop: CASSFKTDNYGYTF. CDR3 nucleotides: TGCGCCAGCAGCTTCAAGACAGATAACTATGGCTACACCTTC. Full variable domain (outside the CDR3, taken from reference TRBV5-1 and TRBJ1-2): KAGVTQTPRYLIKTRGQQVTLSCSPISGHRSVSWYQQTPGQGLQFLFEYFSETQRNKGNFPGRFSGRQFSNSRSEMNVSTLELGDSALYLCASSFKTDNYGYTFGSGTRLTVV.

The chain joins TRBV5-1 to TRBJ1-1; D is unresolved. From germline, CDR1 is SGHRS and CDR2 YFSETQ. Deletions cut 2 bases from V and 11 bases from J, with 10 bases between. This CDR3 is 11 amino acids long. The CDR3 loop reads CASSFGQFAFF. CDR3 coding DNA: TGCGCCAGCAGCTTTGGGCAGTTTGCTTTCTTT. The variable domain in full, completed from reference TRBV5-1 and TRBJ1-1, reads KAGVTQTPRYLIKTRGQQVTLSCSPISGHRSVSWYQQTPGQGLQFLFEYFSETQRNKGNFPGRFSGRQFSNSRSEMNVSTLELGDSALYLCASSFGQFAFFGQGTRLTVV.

This chain connects TRBV11-1 to TRBJ1-1, with D unresolved. This CDR3 spans 15 amino acids. From germline, CDR1 is SGHAT and CDR2 FQDESV (reference sequence). Trimming removed 5 bases from V and 5 bases from J, with 18 bases in between. CDR3 sequence (DNA): TGTGCCAGCAGCCTCTTCGTCGGAGGGTCGACTGAAGCTTTCTTT. Translated, it gives CASSLFVGGSTEAFF.

This rearrangement joins TRBV10-1 to TRBJ1-2, with D possibly TRBD1 on 6 matching bases. Trimming shortened V by 4 bases and J by 2 bases, and 11 bases separated the two germline ends. The CDR3 is made up of 14 amino acids. Germline V gene sequence: CDR1 WNHNN, CDR2 SYGVQD (reference sequence). CDR3 bases: TGCGCCAGCAGTGTGGGGGCGCCAAACTATGGCTACACCTTC. It specifies CASSVGAPNYGYTF.

The rearrangement joins TRBV27 to TRBJ2-7, with unresolved D. Trimming left V 2 bases short and J 2 bases short, with 13 bases between. The length of the CDR3 is 15 residues. CDR1 and CDR2 (germline): MNHEY, SMNVEV (reference sequence). The chain's CDR3 is CASSLRVGLTYEQYF. DNA for the CDR3: TGTGCCAGCAGTTTACGGGTCGGCTTAACCTACGAGCAGTACTTC.

The chain carries TRBV6-1 and TRBJ1-1; no definite D call. The V gene lost 1 base and the J gene lost 0 bases, with 9 bases spanning the gap. The CDR3 has 15 amino acids. From germline, CDR1 is MNHNS and CDR2 SASEGT. CDR3 in DNA: TGTGCCAGCAGTGAAGGGTCCCGGTTGAACACTGAAGCTTTCTTT. This codes for CASSEGSRLNTEAFF.

A single count supports this clone. The chain uses TRBV11-2 and TRBJ2-2; a possible D gene is TRBD2 (7 bases). Germline V gene sequence: CDR1 SGHAT, CDR2 FQNNGV. V was pared by 2 bases and J by 3 bases, with 19 bases between. The CDR3 runs to 18 residues. The CDR3 here is CASSLIRGALPDTGELFF. CDR3 nucleotides: TGTGCCAGCAGCTTAATTCGGGGGGCGCTTCCCGACACCGGGGAGCTGTTTTTT.

The chain carries TRBV21-1 and TRBJ2-3; TRBD2, the D gene given by the table, was not confirmed from the DNA. TRBV21-1 is tagged as a pseudogene. The CDR3 covers 14 residues. CDR3 nucleotide sequence: TGTGCCAGCAGCATTCTACTCCCGGGGGGTACGCAGTATTTT. Amino acid sequence: CASSILLPGGTQYF.

The chain uses TRBV18 and TRBJ1-2; D remains unclear. Trimming pared 0 bases from V and 6 bases from J, leaving 8 bases between. Germline assignment: CDR1 KGHSH and CDR2 LQKENI. This CDR3 region has 13 residues. CDR3 region: CASSPPQANGYTF. As DNA, the CDR3 is TGTGCCAGCTCACCACCGCAGGCGAATGGCTACACCTTC.

The V call is TRBV5-5, the J call TRBJ2-7; weak D call: TRBD2 (5 bases). The CDR3 length is 15 residues. The ends were cut back, 0 bases at V and 1 base at J, with 11 bases in the middle. Germline CDR1 is SGHKS and CDR2 is YYEKEE (reference sequence). The chain's CDR3 is CASSLEGTRSYEQYF. The CDR3 bases are TGTGCCAGCAGCTTGGAAGGAACTAGGTCCTACGAGCAGTACTTC.

This clone was picked up a small number of times. This rearrangement joins TRBV29-1 to TRBJ2-5, with 8 positions matching TRBD2. Germline CDR1 SQVTM, CDR2 ANQGSEA. The CDR3 consists of 15 residues. Losses at the gene ends were 2 bases for V and 4 bases for J; bases not matched to a gene: 9. CDR3 DNA: TGCAGCGTTGAATATGCGGGGGGAGTAGGAGAGACCCAGTACTTC. It translates to CSVEYAGGVGETQYF.

V is TRBV27 and J is TRBJ1-1; 8 bases match TRBD1. CDR1 is MNHEY and CDR2 is SMNVEV in the germline V gene (reference sequence). There are 15 residues in the CDR3. Trimming removed 10 bases from V and 1 base from J; junction bases left unmatched: 11. CDR3 loop: CATAPWTGSNTEAFF. The CDR3, as DNA: TGTGCCACCGCACCCTGGACAGGGTCGAACACTGAAGCTTTCTTT.

The genes are TRBV4-1 and TRBJ1-3, with no clear D. Trimming stripped 0 bases from V and 2 bases from J, with 11 bases between. The CDR3 consists of 16 residues. The germline V gene has CDR1 MGHRA and CDR2 YSYEKL. For the CDR3, the DNA is TGCGCCAGCAGCCAAGACCTCGCGGATCCTGGAAACACCATATATTTT. Translation gives CASSQDLADPGNTIYF.

This clone was detected only once. V and J are TRBV19 and TRBJ1-1, with 7 positions matching TRBD1. The CDR3 has 16 residues. The germline V gene has CDR1 LNHDA and CDR2 SQIVND (reference sequence). Trimming cost V 3 bases and J 1 base; bases outside gene matches: 8. The CDR3 region has the DNA TGTGCCAGTAGTATGCTCGGGGGACAGAGGAACACTGAAGCTTTCTTT. Amino acids: CASSMLGGQRNTEAFF.

This clone appeared a single time. The chain employs TRBV27 and TRBJ1-1; perhaps TRBD1 as D (5 bases). Germline V gene lookup returns CDR1 MNHEY and CDR2 SMNVEV (reference sequence). This CDR3 spans 13 amino acids. V gave up 7 bases and J gave up 5 bases, with 14 bases separating them. CDR3 DNA sequence: TGTGCCAGCACGCTAGGGGTGGGGACTGAAGCTTTCTTT. Protein: CASTLGVGTEAFF.